This T cell receptor beta chain comes out of a study of metastatic and nonmetastatic thyroid tumors. Study-wide background: Patients with malignant and benign thyroid disease provided blood and tumor or nodule tissue, whose repertoires were compared.

Original data processing: Between-group CDR3 differences, defined by clinicopathological status, yielded a distant-metastasis classifier for papillary thyroid cancer. MiXCR reprocessed the PCR reads for TCRdb. The V and J calls were not made by the authors but by TCRdb's processing. The repertoire includes approximately 35,000 clones, 15% of them detected once, and over 15% sits in the top ten. J lost 4 bases, V lost 10 bases, and 8 bases had no gene match. Germline lookup yields CDR1 SGHAT and CDR2 FQDESV (reference sequence). CDR3 length: 13 amino acids. This clone was observed many times. Every patient underwent thyroid surgery untreated.

The rearrangement joins TRBV11-1 to TRBJ2-3, with 7 bases matching TRBD2. Source material: blood. The receptor was isolated from a male donor with papillary thyroid cancer or a benign thyroid nodule (not recorded which). Some clones in this sample may be carry-over from other donors' samples. The CDR3 loop is CATARGGADTQYF. The CDR3 coding sequence is TGTGCCACCGCCCGTGGGGGGGCAGATACGCAGTATTTT.